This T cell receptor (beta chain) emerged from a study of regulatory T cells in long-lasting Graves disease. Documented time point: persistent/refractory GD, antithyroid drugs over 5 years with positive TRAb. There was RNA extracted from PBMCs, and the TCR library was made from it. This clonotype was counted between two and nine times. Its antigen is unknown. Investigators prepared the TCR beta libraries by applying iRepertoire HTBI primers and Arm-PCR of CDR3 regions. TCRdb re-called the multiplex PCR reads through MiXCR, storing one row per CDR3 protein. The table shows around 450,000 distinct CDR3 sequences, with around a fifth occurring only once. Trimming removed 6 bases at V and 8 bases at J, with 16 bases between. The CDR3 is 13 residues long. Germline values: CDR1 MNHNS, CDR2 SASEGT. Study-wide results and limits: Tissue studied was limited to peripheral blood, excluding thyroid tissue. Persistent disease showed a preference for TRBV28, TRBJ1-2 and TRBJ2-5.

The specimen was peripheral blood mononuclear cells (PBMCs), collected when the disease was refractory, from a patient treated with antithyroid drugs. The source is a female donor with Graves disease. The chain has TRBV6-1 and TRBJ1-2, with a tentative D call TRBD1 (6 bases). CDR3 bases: TGTGCCAGCAGATTTACAGGGACGGCCGGCTACACCTTC. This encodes CASRFTGTAGYTF.